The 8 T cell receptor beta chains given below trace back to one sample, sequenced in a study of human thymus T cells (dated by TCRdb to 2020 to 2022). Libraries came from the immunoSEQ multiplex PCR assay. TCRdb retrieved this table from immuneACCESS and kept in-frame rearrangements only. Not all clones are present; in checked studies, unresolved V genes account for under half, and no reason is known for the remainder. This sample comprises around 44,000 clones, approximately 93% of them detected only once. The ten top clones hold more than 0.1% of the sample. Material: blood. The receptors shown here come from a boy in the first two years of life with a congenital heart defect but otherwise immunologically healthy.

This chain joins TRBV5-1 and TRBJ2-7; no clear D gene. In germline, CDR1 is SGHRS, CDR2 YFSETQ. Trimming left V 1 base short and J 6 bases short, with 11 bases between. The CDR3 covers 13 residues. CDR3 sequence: CASSLRSVGEQYF. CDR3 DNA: TGCGCCAGCAGCTTGAGGTCCGTTGGCGAGCAGTACTTC. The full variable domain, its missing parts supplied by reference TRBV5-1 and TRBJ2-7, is KAGVTQTPRYLIKTRGQQVTLSCSPISGHRSVSWYQQTPGQGLQFLFEYFSETQRNKGNFPGRFSGRQFSNSRSEMNVSTLELGDSALYLCASSLRSVGEQYFGPGTRLTVT.

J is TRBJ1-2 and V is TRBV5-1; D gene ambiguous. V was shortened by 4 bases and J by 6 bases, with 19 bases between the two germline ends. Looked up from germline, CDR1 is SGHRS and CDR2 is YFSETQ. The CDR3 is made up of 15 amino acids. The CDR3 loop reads CASSPVGEQVDGYTF. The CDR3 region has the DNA TGCGCCAGCAGCCCGGTCGGGGAGCAGGTGGATGGCTACACCTTC.

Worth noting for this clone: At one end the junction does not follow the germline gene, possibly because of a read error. The CDR3 DNA sequence: TGTGCCAGCAGCGTAGGACTAGCGGGGGGGCCAGAAGAGGCCCAGTACTTC. Protein sequence: CASSVGLAGGPEEAQYF. The chain joins TRBV9 to TRBJ2-5, with 14 bases aligning to TRBD2. Germline V CDR1 and CDR2: SGDLS, YYNGEE. The CDR3 length is 17 residues.

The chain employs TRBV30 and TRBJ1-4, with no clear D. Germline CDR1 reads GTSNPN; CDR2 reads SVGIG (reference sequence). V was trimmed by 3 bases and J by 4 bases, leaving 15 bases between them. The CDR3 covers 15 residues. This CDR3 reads CAWSHGPAVNEKLFF. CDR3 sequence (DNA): TGTGCCTGGAGCCACGGACCGGCGGTTAATGAAAAACTGTTTTTT.

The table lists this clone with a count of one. CDR3 in amino acids: CASSLALLSGAPDEQFF. In nucleotides, the CDR3 is TGCGCCAGCAGCTTGGCCCTCCTTAGCGGGGCGCCGGATGAGCAGTTCTTC. This chain links TRBV5-1 with TRBJ2-1; 8 bases agree with TRBD2. CDR3 length: 17 residues. Germline V gene lookup returns CDR1 SGHRS and CDR2 YFSETQ. Germline trimming cut 0 bases from V and 8 bases from J; bases unmatched to any gene: 13.

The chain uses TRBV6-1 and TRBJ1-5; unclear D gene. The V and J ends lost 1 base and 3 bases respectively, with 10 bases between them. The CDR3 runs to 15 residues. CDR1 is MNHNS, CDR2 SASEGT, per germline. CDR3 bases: TGTGCCAGCAGTGAAGGCTACGGGGACAATCAGCCCCAGCATTTT. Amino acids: CASSEGYGDNQPQHF.

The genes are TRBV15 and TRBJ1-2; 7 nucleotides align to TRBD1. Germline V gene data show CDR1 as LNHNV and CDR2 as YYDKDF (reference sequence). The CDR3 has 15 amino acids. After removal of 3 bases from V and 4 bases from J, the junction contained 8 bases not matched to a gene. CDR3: CATSRGTDPAYGYTF. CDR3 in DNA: TGTGCCACCAGCAGGGGGACAGATCCCGCCTATGGCTACACCTTC.

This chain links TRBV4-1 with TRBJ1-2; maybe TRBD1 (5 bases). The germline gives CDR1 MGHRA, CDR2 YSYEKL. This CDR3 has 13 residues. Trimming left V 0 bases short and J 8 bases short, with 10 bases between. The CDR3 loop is CASSQDSGTGYTF. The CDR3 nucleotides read TGCGCCAGCAGCCAAGACTCGGGGACCGGCTACACCTTC.